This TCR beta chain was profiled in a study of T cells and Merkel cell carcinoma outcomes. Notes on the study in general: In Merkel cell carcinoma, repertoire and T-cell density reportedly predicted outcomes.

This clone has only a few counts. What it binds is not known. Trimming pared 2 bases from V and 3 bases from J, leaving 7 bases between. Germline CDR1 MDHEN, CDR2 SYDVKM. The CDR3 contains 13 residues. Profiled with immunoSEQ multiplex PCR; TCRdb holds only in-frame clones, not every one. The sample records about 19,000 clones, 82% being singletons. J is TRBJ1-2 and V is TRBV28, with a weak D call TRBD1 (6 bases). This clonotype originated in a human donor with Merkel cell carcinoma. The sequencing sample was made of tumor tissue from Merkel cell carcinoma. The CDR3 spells CASSLGGHYGYTF. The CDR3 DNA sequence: TGTGCCAGCAGTTTAGGGGGGCACTATGGCTACACCTTC.